This is a list of T cell receptor beta chains from one sample in a study of blood T cell repertoires in COVID-19. Sequencing was performed with immunoSEQ multiplex PCR; in TCRdb, only in-frame clones are kept and a portion is missing. The repertoire holds 3,900 or so clones, with approximately 89% as singletons. The sequencing input was peripheral blood. The receptor source for this set is a woman in her sixties or seventies with active COVID-19. The CDR3 runs from the conserved cysteine through the conserved F or W. The order of the fields is J gene, V gene, D gene, clone size, CDR3 DNA, CDR3 protein. The D gene is left open where the match is weak. Clone size is shown for a subset of rows, as once, few, many or a class of expanded clone.

>TRBJ1-6|TRBV6-2/TRBV6-3|TRBD1|-
TGTGCCAGCAGCTTTGGCTCAGGGGGGCGTGGAACACCCCTCCACTTT
CASSFGSGGRGTPLHF
>TRBJ2-3|TRBV25-1|-|-
TGTGCCAGCAGTGAGGTTCTAGCGCGAACAGATACGCAGTATTTT
CASSEVLARTDTQYF
>TRBJ1-2|TRBV20-1|-|-
TGCAGTGTAGCGACAGGTTATGGCTACACCTTC
CSVATGYGYTF
>TRBJ2-2|TRBV6-5|-|once
TGTGCCAGCAGTTCCGGGGTCGGGGTGTTCGGGGAGCTGTTTTTT
CASSSGVGVFGELFF
>TRBJ2-2|TRBV7-9|TRBD1|once
TGTGCCAGCAGCTCTGAGACAGGGGCGGTCACCGGGGAGCTGTTTTTT
CASSSETGAVTGELFF
>TRBJ1-2|TRBV19|TRBD1|-
TGTGCCAGCACCCATGGGACAGGGCTTTCCTATGGCTACACCTTC
CASTHGTGLSYGYTF
>TRBJ1-5|TRBV6-5|-|-
TGTGCCAGCAGAGTCGACAGGTACGGAAATCAGCCCCAGCATTTT
CASRVDRYGNQPQHF
>TRBJ2-7|TRBV9|-|-
TGTGCCAGCAGCCCCTCAGGGGTAGTGTACGAGCAGTACTTC
CASSPSGVVYEQYF
>TRBJ2-3|TRBV5-1|TRBD2|-
TGCGCCAGCAGCTTGAGTATGGGGACTAGCGGAACAGATACGCAGTATTTT
CASSLSMGTSGTDTQYF
>TRBJ1-6|TRBV27|-|-
TGTGCCAGCAGTTTCGGGGGGACTTCACCCCTCCACTTT
CASSFGGTSPLHF
>TRBJ2-4|TRBV3-1/TRBV3-2|-|-
TGTGCCAGCAGCCAAGGAGGGCAGCTAGCCAAAAACATTCAGTACTTC
CASSQGGQLAKNIQYF
>TRBJ1-4|TRBV6-5|TRBD1|-
TGTGCCAGCAGTTGGGGACAGACGGATAATGAAAAACTGTTTTTT
CASSWGQTDNEKLFF
>TRBJ2-3|TRBV23-1|-|-
TGCGCCAGCAGTCAATTCTGGGGCAGGTTAAGCACAGATACGCAGTATTTT
CASSQFWGRLSTDTQYF
>TRBJ2-3|TRBV7-3|TRBD2|-
TGTGCCAGCAGCCCTACTAGCGGGGGGGGCACAGATACGCAGTATTTT
CASSPTSGGGTDTQYF
>TRBJ1-2|TRBV3-1/TRBV3-2|-|few
TGTGCCAGCAGCCTAGACGGGGGCTACACCTTC
CASSLDGGYTF
>TRBJ2-2|TRBV29-1|TRBD2|-
TGCAGCGTTGGGAGCGGGGGGAACACCGGGGAGCTGTTTTTT
CSVGSGGNTGELFF
>TRBJ2-3|TRBV5-1|TRBD2|-
TGCGCCAGCTCCCCGACTAGCGGGTTTGCTAACACAGATACGCAGTATTTT
CASSPTSGFANTDTQYF
>TRBJ2-3|TRBV25-1|-|-
TGTGCCAGCAGTGAACTTTCGGATACGCAGTATTTT
CASSELSDTQYF
>TRBJ2-5|TRBV11-2|TRBD2|once
TGTGCCAGCAGGGGACTAGCGGAAGAGACCCAGTACTTC
CASRGLAEETQYF
>TRBJ1-2|TRBV27|-|-
TGTGCCAGCAGTTTAAGCAGGGGAGCCCATGGCTACACCTTC
CASSLSRGAHGYTF
>TRBJ1-5|TRBV15|-|-
TGTGCCACCAGCATTGGGAGGGAACGCAATCAGCCCCAGCATTTT
CATSIGRERNQPQHF
>TRBJ2-1|TRBV24-1|TRBD2|-
TGTGCCACCGGACTAGCGCAAGACAATGAGCAGTTCTTC
CATGLAQDNEQFF
>TRBJ1-2|TRBV19|-|-
TGTGCCAGTAGTATTGTGGGGGGAACTAACTATGGCTACACCTTC
CASSIVGGTNYGYTF
>TRBJ2-1|TRBV9|-|-
TGTGCCAGCAGCGTAGATCAGCGGCGGTTGCAGTTCTTC
CASSVDQRRLQFF
>TRBJ2-3|TRBV9|-|once
TGTGCCAGCAGCGTAGACCCTACCAGCACAGATACGCAGTATTTT
CASSVDPTSTDTQYF
>TRBJ2-7|TRBV3-1/TRBV3-2|TRBD2|-
TGTGCCAGCAGCCCCCGCGGCGGGGGGACTTACGAGCAGTACTTC
CASSPRGGGTYEQYF
>TRBJ1-1|TRBV10-1|-|few
TGCGCCAGCAGAATTAGAGCGACGAGTGAAGCTTTCTTT
CASRIRATSEAFF
>TRBJ1-2|TRBV6-5|TRBD1|-
TGTGCCAGCAGAGAGACAGGGAGCTACACCTTC
CASRETGSYTF
>TRBJ2-3|TRBV6-2/TRBV6-3|TRBD1|-
TGTGCCAGCAGTTACCGGGCAGGGGGTTCTATAGATACGCAGTATTTT
CASSYRAGGSIDTQYF
>TRBJ2-2|TRBV25-1|-|-
TGTGCCAGCAGTGAATCCCCCGGACAGAACACCGGGGAGCTGTTTTTT
CASSESPGQNTGELFF